Below, one T cell receptor beta chain is given with its context. The antigen is unknown. Treatment defined: oral pan-JAK inhibitor, 5-10 mg twice daily. The record originates from a study of CD8+ T cells in alopecia areata. Study-wide background: For the treated group, dosing was oral tofacitinib at 5 to 10 mg twice daily. Points from the study as a whole: Baseline CD8+ expansion's link to response remains uncertain, as there was one nonresponder. While tofacitinib was given, many expanded lesional clones persisted in scalp and blood.

RNA was isolated and reverse transcribed to cDNA, the sequencing template. Some clones are missing from TCRdb's copy, which holds only in-frame ones; the method was immunoSEQ multiplex PCR. The sample contains nearly 110,000 clones, 84% of which appear only once. The clonotype comes from a human donor with alopecia areata. The sequencing used CD8+ T cells sorted from blood, collected at week 24, from a patient treated with tofacitinib.

CDR3: CASSSRQGMNTEAFF. CDR3 nucleotide sequence: TGTGCCAGCAGCTCCCGACAGGGCATGAACACTGAAGCTTTCTTT. This rearrangement joins TRBV7-9 to TRBJ1-1, with 7 bases matching TRBD1. Losses at the gene ends were 4 bases for V and 0 bases for J; bases not matched to a gene: 5. The CDR3 is 15 amino acids. CDR1 and CDR2 from the germline V gene are SEHNR and FQNEAQ (reference sequence).